The next 32 T cell receptor beta chains were all read from a single sample in a study of technical replicates of blood from a handful of donors. Sequencing used immunoSEQ multiplex PCR; TCRdb keeps in-frame clones, though not all of them. This sample carries roughly 64,000 clones, approximately 86% of them seen once, and the ten largest clones take about 4.9%. The specimen was PBMCs. These receptors all come from a human donor in good health. Some clones in this sample may be carry-over from other donors' samples.

CDR3 in amino acids: CASRGQGIRTGELFF. CDR3 coding DNA: TGTGCCAGCAGGGGACAGGGGATCCGCACCGGGGAGCTGTTTTTT. The gene calls are TRBV2 and TRBJ2-2; 10 nucleotides line up with TRBD1. The CDR3 extends over 15 amino acids. The V segment lost 6 bases and the J segment 4 bases; nucleotides outside the gene matches: 5. Germline lookup yields CDR1 SNHLY and CDR2 FYNNEI.

The genes are TRBV7-2 and TRBJ2-3; D might be TRBD2 (6 bases). Germline loops: CDR1 SGHTA, CDR2 FQGNSA. This CDR3 has 14 residues. Trimming removed 6 bases from V and 2 bases from J, with 12 bases in between. The CDR3: CASREGATTDTQYF. Here the CDR3 DNA reads TGTGCCAGCAGGGAGGGAGCAACCACAGATACGCAGTATTTT.

This clone was counted a single time. The chain has TRBV7-8 and TRBJ1-4; 8 bases align to TRBD1. The CDR3 runs to 14 residues. Looked up from germline, CDR1 is SGHVS and CDR2 is FQNEAQ. V was pared by 5 bases and J by 6 bases, with 5 bases of the junction left unmatched. The CDR3 DNA reads TGTGCCAGCAGCCGGCAGGGACAGGATGAAAAACTGTTTTTT. It codes for CASSRQGQDEKLFF.

The chain uses TRBV5-6 and TRBJ1-5, with unresolved D. Trimming stripped 1 base from V and 3 bases from J, with 5 bases between. The CDR3 consists of 13 residues. Germline V gene sequence: CDR1 SGHDT, CDR2 YYEEEE. The chain's CDR3 is CASSLYNNQPQHF. Here the CDR3 DNA reads TGTGCCAGCAGCTTGTATAACAATCAGCCCCAGCATTTT.

This clone was recorded once. The chain joins TRBV7-3 to TRBJ2-1; no reliable D call. Germline CDR1 SGHTA, CDR2 FQGTGA. The CDR3 totals 13 residues. V was shortened by 3 bases and J by 5 bases, with 8 bases between the two germline ends. The CDR3 DNA follows: TGTGCCAGCAGCTTTCACAATGACAATGAGCAGTTCTTC. Amino acids: CASSFHNDNEQFF.

The V call is TRBV4-2, the J call TRBJ1-5; 10 positions match TRBD1. The J segment lost 7 bases and the V segment lost 4 bases, leaving 4 bases of the junction unmatched. CDR1 LGHNA and CDR2 YNFKEQ come from the germline V gene. The CDR3 contains 14 residues. CDR3 residues: CASSLGTGDQPQHF. The CDR3 DNA sequence: TGTGCCAGCAGCCTCGGGACAGGGGACCAGCCCCAGCATTTT.

V usage is TRBV30 and J usage is TRBJ1-2, with unresolved D. Germline CDR1 is GTSNPN and CDR2 is SVGIG (reference sequence). V was trimmed by 0 bases and J by 0 bases, leaving 8 bases between them. This CDR3 is 14 amino acids long. The CDR3 is CAWSVLAANYGYTF. CDR3 sequence (DNA): TGTGCCTGGAGTGTATTGGCAGCTAACTATGGCTACACCTTC.

A few counts support this clone. This chain joins TRBV14 and TRBJ2-7; 10 bases line up with TRBD2. J was trimmed by 4 bases and V by 1 base; bases with no gene match: 7. Germline assignment: CDR1 SGHDN and CDR2 FVKESK. The CDR3 has 16 amino acids. The DNA for the CDR3 is TGTGCCAGCAGCCAAGGTTGGGCTAGCGGGAGTTACGAGCAGTACTTC. This gives the protein CASSQGWASGSYEQYF. Together with reference TRBV14 and TRBJ2-7, the CDR3 gives the full variable domain: EAGVTQFPSHSVIEKGQTVTLRCDPISGHDNLYWYRRVMGKEIKFLLHFVKESKQDESGMPNNRFLAERTGGTYSTLKVQPAELEDSGVYFCASSQGWASGSYEQYFGPGTRLTVT.

CDR3 coding DNA: TGTGCCAGCAGCGCGGAAAGCGGGTCTCAAGAGACCCAGTACTTC. It specifies CASSAESGSQETQYF. The chain is built from TRBV5-4 and TRBJ2-5; perhaps TRBD2 as D (6 bases). With 4 bases removed from V and 2 bases from J, the gap between germline ends came to 15 bases. Germline V gene data show CDR1 as SGHNT and CDR2 as YYREEE (reference sequence). The CDR3 consists of 15 residues. Using reference TRBV5-4 and TRBJ2-5 for the parts outside the CDR3, the full variable domain is ETGVTQSPTHLIKTRGQQVTLRCSSQSGHNTVSWYQQALGQGPQFIFQYYREEENGRGNFPPRFSGLQFPNYSSELNVNALELDDSALYLCASSAESGSQETQYFGPGTRLLVL.

This clone occurred a few times. The V call is TRBV13, the J call TRBJ1-3; 9 positions agree with TRBD1. The CDR3 covers 16 residues. With V trimmed by 6 bases and J by 4 bases, 10 bases remained unmatched. Germline V gives CDR1 PRHDT, CDR2 FYEKMQ (reference sequence). The CDR3 region is CASRDTYRGRGNTIYF. The CDR3 DNA reads as TGTGCCAGCAGGGATACCTACAGGGGGCGCGGAAACACCATATATTTT.

The V call is TRBV7-9, the J call TRBJ1-2, with 7 bases aligning to TRBD1. Germline V gene lookup returns CDR1 SEHNR and CDR2 FQNEAQ (reference sequence). V lost 1 base and J lost 9; bases outside the gene matches: 20. The CDR3 is 18 amino acids. The DNA for the CDR3 is TGTGCCAGCAGCTTAGATCAGGGACAGCCTCTTGCGTCTTTGAGCTACACCTTC. Its translation: CASSLDQGQPLASLSYTF.

This clone was seen a handful of times. The gene calls are TRBV14 and TRBJ1-1; D is undetermined. CDR3 length equals 13 residues. V was shortened by 2 bases and J by 0 bases, with 4 bases between the two germline ends. In germline, CDR1 is SGHDN, CDR2 FVKESK. The chain's CDR3 is CASSQNMNTEAFF. The CDR3, as DNA: TGTGCCAGCAGCCAAAACATGAACACTGAAGCTTTCTTT.

The chain joins TRBV5-6 to TRBJ2-2, with D perhaps TRBD1 (5 bases). CDR1 is SGHDT, CDR2 YYEEEE, per germline. The CDR3 is 14 residues long. V was trimmed by 2 bases and J by 5 bases, leaving 10 bases between them. CDR3 DNA sequence: TGTGCCAGCAGCTTAAGGGGTGGTACCGGGGAGCTGTTTTTT. It yields the protein CASSLRGGTGELFF.

V gene TRBV11-1 combines with J gene TRBJ2-7; perhaps TRBD2 as D (5 bases). In germline, CDR1 is SGHAT, CDR2 FQDESV (reference sequence). Trimming took 5 bases from V and 4 from J, leaving 18 bases between them. The CDR3 totals 15 residues. CDR3 bases: TGTGCCAGCAGCCCCGACCTCAGCGGCCCTTACGAGCAGTACTTC. Its protein product is CASSPDLSGPYEQYF.

The chain joins TRBV12-1 to TRBJ1-5; the table names TRBD1, a call not compared with the DNA. TRBV12-1 is a recognized pseudogene. The CDR3 sequence is 15 residues long. This CDR3 is CASSFDRGGNQPQHF. In DNA form, the CDR3 reads TGTGCCAGCAGCTTTGACAGGGGGGGCAATCAGCCCCAGCATTTT.

This clone was observed a few times. In the same sample, other DNA sequences code for this CDR3. V is TRBV7-9 and J is TRBJ2-7, with 8 bases fitting TRBD2. The trim removed 0 bases at V and 2 bases at J, leaving 3 bases unmatched. Germline V CDR1 and CDR2: SEHNR, FQNEAQ (reference sequence). The CDR3 sequence is 15 residues long. The CDR3 nucleotides read TGTGCCAGCAGCTTAGCGGCGGGAGGAACCTACGAGCAGTACTTC. As protein: CASSLAAGGTYEQYF.

This chain joins TRBV9 and TRBJ1-6, with unresolved D. CDR3 length: 12 residues. CDR1 SGDLS and CDR2 YYNGEE come from the germline V gene. Trimming pared 0 bases from V and 9 bases from J, leaving 4 bases between. CDR3 DNA: TGTGCCAGCAGCGTAGCCGGTTCACCCCTCCACTTT. Its translation is CASSVAGSPLHF.

The chain joins TRBV7-6 to TRBJ2-7; no clear D. V was shortened by 10 bases and J by 0 bases, with 13 bases between the two germline ends. The CDR3 runs 13 residues. CDR1 SGHVS and CDR2 FNYEAQ come from the germline V gene. The CDR3 here is CATSSTRSYEQYF. The CDR3 DNA is TGTGCCACGTCTTCGACACGCTCCTACGAGCAGTACTTC.

This chain links TRBV15 with TRBJ1-6; a possible D gene is TRBD1 (5 bases). Germline V CDR1 and CDR2: LNHNV, YYDKDF (reference sequence). The CDR3 contains 11 residues. With 5 bases removed from V and 12 bases from J, the gap between germline ends came to 8 bases. CDR3 residues: CATSPGGPLHF. The CDR3 region has the DNA TGTGCCACCAGCCCCGGGGGACCCCTCCACTTT.

The chain uses TRBV7-9 and TRBJ2-3; TRBD2 is a possible D gene (5 bases). V was shortened by 5 bases and J by 5 bases, with 11 bases between the two germline ends. The CDR3 has 13 residues. Per germline, CDR1 SEHNR and CDR2 FQNEAQ (reference sequence). The CDR3 coding sequence is TGTGCCAGCAGCCTTTACGGGGTAGATACGCAGTATTTT. Translating gives CASSLYGVDTQYF. Combining the CDR3 with reference TRBV7-9 and TRBJ2-3 gives the whole variable domain DTGVSQNPRHKITKRGQNVTFRCDPISEHNRLYWYRQTLGQGPEFLTYFQNEAQLEKSRLLSDRFSAERPKGSFSTLEIQRTEQGDSAMYLCASSLYGVDTQYFGPGTRLTVL.

V gene TRBV5-6 combines with J gene TRBJ2-7; 7 nucleotides match TRBD1. V gave up 0 bases and J gave up 2 bases; unmatched junction bases: 5. This CDR3 region has 15 residues. Germline CDR1 is SGHDT and CDR2 is YYEEEE. The CDR3 coding sequence is TGTGCCAGCAGCTTGGAGACAGGGAGTACCTACGAGCAGTACTTC. Its protein is CASSLETGSTYEQYF.

The chain is built from TRBV19 and TRBJ2-3; the match to TRBD1 covers 8 bases. The V and J ends lost 5 bases and 4 bases, in that order; junction bases with no gene match: 8. The germline gives CDR1 LNHDA, CDR2 SQIVND (reference sequence). The CDR3 runs 15 residues. The CDR3 nucleotides read TGTGCCAGTAGTCCCCAGGGGGCTTACGCAGATACGCAGTATTTT. Protein sequence: CASSPQGAYADTQYF.

The chain links TRBV19 to TRBJ2-1, with 8 bases identical to TRBD2. The CDR3 is 18 residues long. Germline CDR1 LNHDA, CDR2 SQIVND (reference sequence). The trim removed 2 bases at V and 4 bases at J, leaving 13 bases unmatched. The CDR3 spells CASSISRHSSGLYNEQFF. CDR3 nucleotide sequence: TGTGCCAGTAGTATATCTCGTCACTCTAGCGGGTTGTACAATGAGCAGTTCTTC.

This chain uses TRBV11-2 with TRBJ2-7, with a weak D call TRBD1 (5 bases). CDR1 SGHAT and CDR2 FQNNGV come from the germline V gene. The CDR3 loop spans 14 amino acids. Trimming took 3 bases from V and 6 from J, leaving 15 bases between them. CDR3 protein: CASSFRRVTGEQYF. The CDR3 DNA follows: TGTGCCAGCAGCTTTCGGAGAGTCACAGGCGAGCAGTACTTC.

V gene TRBV11-2 combines with J gene TRBJ2-1, with 7 bases fitting TRBD1. Germline lookup yields CDR1 SGHAT and CDR2 FQNNGV. After removal of 4 bases from V and 1 base from J, the junction contained 13 bases not matched to a gene. CDR3 length equals 18 residues. CDR3 sequence (DNA): TGTGCCAGCAGCTCGCCCAAAGGGGGCCCTGGGTCCTACAATGAGCAGTTCTTC. This translates into CASSSPKGGPGSYNEQFF.

In this sample, this clone turned up once. The J gene is TRBJ2-1, the V gene TRBV9; 10 bases match TRBD1. CDR3 length: 17 residues. Per the germline V gene, CDR1 is SGDLS and CDR2 is YYNGEE. V trimming: 3 bases; J trimming: 1 base; junction bases outside the gene matches: 7. The CDR3 loop is CASSDRQGALSYNEQFF. The CDR3 region has the DNA TGTGCCAGCAGCGACCGACAGGGGGCGCTTTCCTACAATGAGCAGTTCTTC.

This rearrangement joins TRBV5-8 to TRBJ1-5, with TRBD1 as a possible D gene (6 bases). V lost 5 bases and J 3 bases, leaving 12 bases between the germline ends. The germline gives CDR1 SGHTS, CDR2 YDEGEE. The CDR3 contains 14 residues. CDR3 nucleotide sequence: TGTGCCAGCAGTTCCGGACAGCCCAATCAGCCCCAGCATTTT. Its translation: CASSSGQPNQPQHF.

The gene calls are TRBV6-5 and TRBJ2-1, with 8 positions matching TRBD2. CDR3 length: 15 amino acids. The ends lost 10 bases at V and 0 bases at J; junction bases unmatched: 8. From germline, CDR1 is MNHEY and CDR2 SVGAGI. The CDR3 DNA reads TGTGCCACCGCCGGAAGCGGGAGCTCCTACAATGAGCAGTTCTTC. Its translation: CATAGSGSSYNEQFF.

This chain connects TRBV5-5 to TRBJ2-7; 7 positions match TRBD1. V dropped 5 bases and J dropped 5; count of bases not matched to a gene: 7. The CDR3 spans 13 residues. Looked up from germline, CDR1 is SGHKS and CDR2 is YYEKEE (reference sequence). The CDR3 loop is CASRSGQLNEQYF. The CDR3 nucleotides are TGTGCCAGCAGGTCGGGACAGTTGAACGAGCAGTACTTC.

The chain employs TRBV18 and TRBJ2-2; 7 bases fit TRBD1. V trimming: 4 bases; J trimming: 1 base; junction bases outside the gene matches: 3. In germline, CDR1 is KGHSH, CDR2 LQKENI. This CDR3 is built from 15 residues. CDR3 sequence reads: CASSRDSQNTGELFF. The CDR3 nucleotides are TGTGCCAGCTCACGGGACAGTCAGAACACCGGGGAGCTGTTTTTT.

This sequence joins TRBV19 and TRBJ1-2; no reliable D call. Germline V gives CDR1 LNHDA, CDR2 SQIVND (reference sequence). The CDR3 contains 14 residues. The V end was cut by 3 bases, the J end by 1 base, with 9 bases between. Here the CDR3 DNA reads TGTGCCAGTAGTATCAACAGTTTTAACTATGGCTACACCTTC. It codes for CASSINSFNYGYTF.

The chain carries TRBV4-3 and TRBJ2-3; D gene unclear. V gave up 4 bases and J gave up 1 base, with 3 bases separating them. CDR3 size: 12 residues. In germline, CDR1 is LGHNA, CDR2 YSLEER. The CDR3, as DNA: TGCGCCAGCAGCCCCGGCACAGATACGCAGTATTTT. This gives the protein CASSPGTDTQYF.